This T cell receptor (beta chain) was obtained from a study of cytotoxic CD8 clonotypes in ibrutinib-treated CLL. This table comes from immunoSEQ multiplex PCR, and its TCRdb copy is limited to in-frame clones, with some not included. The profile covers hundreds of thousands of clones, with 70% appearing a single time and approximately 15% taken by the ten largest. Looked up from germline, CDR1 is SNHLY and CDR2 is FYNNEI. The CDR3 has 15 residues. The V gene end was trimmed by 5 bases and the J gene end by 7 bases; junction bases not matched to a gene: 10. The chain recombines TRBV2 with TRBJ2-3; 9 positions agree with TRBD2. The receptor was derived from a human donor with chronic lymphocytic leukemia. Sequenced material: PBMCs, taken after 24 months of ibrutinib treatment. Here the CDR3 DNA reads TGTGCCAGCAGTCCAACCGGGACTAGCTGGTATACGCAGTATTTT. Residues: CASSPTGTSWYTQYF.